Below are 25 T cell receptor beta chains sequenced from a single sample in a study of blood T cell repertoires in COVID-19. The method was immunoSEQ multiplex PCR; TCRdb's version includes in-frame clones alone and lacks a portion of them. Of around 250,000 clones listed, roughly 87% are singletons. Material for sequencing was peripheral blood. The receptors here all came from a human donor in a cohort sampled during active COVID-19.

For this clone: A read error may produce the germline difference seen at one junction end. V and J are TRBV27 and TRBJ1-4; D is ambiguous. The CDR3 is 15 residues long. Germline V gene sequence: CDR1 MNHEY, CDR2 SMNVEV (reference sequence). CDR3 bases: TGTGCCAGCAGCTTATGGAGCGGTACTAATGAAAAACTGTTTTTT. It is translated as CASSLWSGTNEKLFF.

The gene calls are TRBV11-2 and TRBJ2-7; TRBD2 matches at 12 bases. Germline CDR1 reads SGHAT; CDR2 reads FQNNGV. Losses at the gene ends were 5 bases for V and 2 bases for J; bases not matched to a gene: 4. CDR3 size: 15 residues. CDR3 in DNA: TGTGCCAGCAGCCCCAGACTAGCGGGAGCCTACGAGCAGTACTTC. As protein: CASSPRLAGAYEQYF.

The CDR3 DNA reads TGTGCCAGCAGCCGGCCGGTGACAGGGATGGGGACCGGGGAGCTGTTTTTT. Residues: CASSRPVTGMGTGELFF. The rearrangement joins TRBV5-4 to TRBJ2-2, with 7 bases aligning to TRBD1. The CDR3 has 17 amino acids. The junction had 14 bases not matched to a gene; V was cut back by 4 bases and J by 5 bases. Germline lookup yields CDR1 SGHNT and CDR2 YYREEE (reference sequence). The whole variable domain, remainder taken from reference TRBV5-4 and TRBJ2-2, is ETGVTQSPTHLIKTRGQQVTLRCSSQSGHNTVSWYQQALGQGPQFIFQYYREEENGRGNFPPRFSGLQFPNYSSELNVNALELDDSALYLCASSRPVTGMGTGELFFGEGSRLTVL.

This sequence joins TRBV7-9 and TRBJ1-6; 8 nucleotides match TRBD1. This CDR3 region has 15 residues. V was clipped by 5 bases and J by 7 bases; unmatched bases: 7. Germline CDR1 SEHNR, CDR2 FQNEAQ (reference sequence). CDR3 nucleotide sequence: TGTGCCAGCAGCCGTAGAGACAGGGGAAATTCACCCCTCCACTTT. Protein sequence: CASSRRDRGNSPLHF.

V and J are TRBV2 and TRBJ1-6; 9 bases align to TRBD1. The CDR3 runs 15 residues. In germline, CDR1 is SNHLY, CDR2 FYNNEI. V shed 4 bases and J 7 bases; nucleotides not matched to a gene: 5. As DNA, the CDR3 is TGTGCCAGCAGTGGGGGGACAGGGCGGAATTCACCCCTCCACTTT. Translating gives CASSGGTGRNSPLHF.

This rearrangement joins TRBV30 to TRBJ2-7, with a possible D match to TRBD1 (5 bases). Germline lookup yields CDR1 GTSNPN and CDR2 SVGIG (reference sequence). This CDR3 has 13 amino acids. Trimming cost V 2 bases and J 2 bases, with 10 bases left between them. The CDR3 nucleotides read TGTGCCTGGAGTTCTTCCAGGGCCTACGAGCAGTACTTC. Its protein is CAWSSSRAYEQYF.

This chain links TRBV7-9 with TRBJ2-7, with 8 bases that match TRBD1. The J segment lost 1 base and the V segment lost 5 bases, leaving 4 bases of the junction unmatched. Per the germline V gene, CDR1 is SEHNR and CDR2 is FQNEAQ (reference sequence). There are 14 residues in the CDR3. The CDR3 nucleotides read TGTGCCAGCAGCCTAAGGACAGGGTCCTACGAGCAGTACTTC. It translates to CASSLRTGSYEQYF.

V usage is TRBV6-5 and J usage is TRBJ1-2; TRBD1 might be the D (5 bases). Germline V gene sequence: CDR1 MNHEY, CDR2 SVGAGI. This CDR3 is built from 14 residues. V was cut by 6 bases and J by 7 bases, with 18 bases left in between. CDR3: CASSRGTDEGGYTF. The CDR3, as DNA: TGTGCCAGCAGCCGCGGGACCGACGAGGGTGGCTACACCTTC.

The chain has TRBV7-7 and TRBJ2-2; TRBD2 agrees at 9 bases. Germline V gene lookup returns CDR1 SSHAT and CDR2 FNYEAQ (reference sequence). Trimming at V came to 6 bases and at J to 8 bases, leaving 16 bases not matched to a gene. This CDR3 is built from 17 residues. The CDR3 DNA reads TGTGCCAGCAGTCCCTCACAGGATCTAGCGGGGAGGGGGGAGCTGTTTTTT. Amino acids: CASSPSQDLAGRGELFF.

This chain uses TRBV19 with TRBJ1-2; D not certain. V gave up 4 bases and J gave up 8 bases, with 11 bases separating them. This CDR3 contains 12 residues. The germline V gene has CDR1 LNHDA and CDR2 SQIVND (reference sequence). CDR3 loop: CASSRRGTGYTF. CDR3 DNA sequence: TGTGCCAGTAGTAGAAGAGGTACGGGCTACACCTTC.

The chain couples TRBV25-1 to TRBJ2-1; 7 bases match TRBD1. J was trimmed by 8 bases and V by 5 bases; bases with no gene match: 9. The germline gives CDR1 MGHDK, CDR2 SYGVNS. This CDR3 is 14 amino acids long. In nucleotides, the CDR3 is TGTGCCAGCAGTCGAGAGGGGGCTCGTCATGAGCAGTTCTTC. It encodes CASSREGARHEQFF.

The genes are TRBV2 and TRBJ2-7; D is ambiguous. The germline CDR1 and CDR2 sequences are SNHLY and FYNNEI. V was trimmed by 5 bases and J by 7 bases, leaving 9 bases between them. This CDR3 has 11 amino acids. Here the CDR3 DNA reads TGTGCCAGCAGTTCAACAAGTGAGCAGTACTTC. The encoded protein is CASSSTSEQYF. The variable domain in full, with the rest retrieved from reference TRBV2 and TRBJ2-7, is EPEVTQTPSHQVTQMGQEVILRCVPISNHLYFYWYRQILGQKVEFLVSFYNNEISEKSEIFDDQFSVERPDGSNFTLKIRSTKLEDSAMYFCASSSTSEQYFGPGTRLTVT.

The CDR3 reads CASSQGRGGVNQPQHF. The CDR3 DNA follows: TGCGCCAGCAGCCAAGGGCGGGGAGGGGTCAATCAGCCCCAGCATTTT. V and J are TRBV4-3 and TRBJ1-5; tentative D call: TRBD1 (5 bases). Germline V gene sequence: CDR1 LGHNA, CDR2 YSLEER. The CDR3 totals 16 residues. V was clipped by 1 base and J by 3 bases, with 13 bases between them.

The V gene is TRBV11-2, the J gene TRBJ2-2, with TRBD2 identical over 7 bases. The CDR3 runs 17 residues. Looked up from germline, CDR1 is SGHAT and CDR2 is FQNNGV. V lost 2 bases, J lost 4 bases, and 10 bases stayed unmatched. CDR3 region: CASSLMGYLAATGELFF. CDR3 coding DNA: TGTGCCAGCAGCTTAATGGGCTATCTAGCGGCCACCGGGGAGCTGTTTTTT.

This clone was found a few times. One end of the junction varies from germline; a read error may be responsible. The chain has TRBV6-1 and TRBJ2-7; a possible D gene is TRBD1 (6 bases). CDR1 is MNHNS and CDR2 is SASEGT in the germline V gene. The CDR3 runs to 14 residues. The DNA for the CDR3 is TGTGCCAGCAGAGAAGGGGCCAGGGGCTACGAGCAGTACTTC. Protein sequence: CASREGARGYEQYF.

The V and J genes are TRBV13 and TRBJ2-5; 10 bases are a match to TRBD2. The CDR3 is 15 amino acids. J gave up 4 bases and V 4 bases, and 6 bases lay outside the gene matches. The V gene's germline CDR1 is PRHDT and CDR2 FYEKMQ (reference sequence). As DNA, the CDR3 is TGTGCCAGCAGCTGGAGTAGCGGGAGGATAGAGACCCAGTACTTC. Protein product: CASSWSSGRIETQYF. Full variable domain (missing parts from reference TRBV13 and TRBJ2-5): AAGVIQSPRHLIKEKRETATLKCYPIPRHDTVYWYQQGPGQDPQFLISFYEKMQSDKGSIPDRFSAQQFSDYHSELNMSSLELGDSALYFCASSWSSGRIETQYFGPGTRLLVL.

The chain carries TRBV29-1 and TRBJ1-1; D is undetermined. V shed 0 bases and J shed 5 bases, with 10 bases lying between them. CDR3 length: 13 residues. CDR1 is SQVTM, CDR2 ANQGSEA, per germline. The CDR3 DNA sequence: TGCAGCGTTGAAGACGGCCTCGGGACTGAAGCTTTCTTT. Translation gives CSVEDGLGTEAFF.

The CDR3 DNA follows: TGTGCCAGCAGCAATCCCGGACAGGGTGAGGTCTATGGCTACACCTTC. Protein: CASSNPGQGEVYGYTF. The genes are TRBV9 and TRBJ1-2, with 8 bases that match TRBD1. This CDR3 is built from 16 residues. The ends lost 4 bases at V and 4 bases at J; junction bases unmatched: 12. Looked up from germline, CDR1 is SGDLS and CDR2 is YYNGEE.

The genes are TRBV30 and TRBJ1-1; D uncertain. With 4 bases removed from V and 11 bases from J, the gap between germline ends came to 20 bases. CDR3 size: 13 residues. Germline V gene sequence: CDR1 GTSNPN, CDR2 SVGIG (reference sequence). CDR3 DNA sequence: TGTGCCTGGACGACCTCGTTTTCGCGCGGGGCTTTCTTT. Translated: CAWTTSFSRGAFF.

As DNA, the CDR3 is TGTGCCAGCATCTCAGGGGTATCCTACGAGCAGTACTTC. Residues: CASISGVSYEQYF. The chain carries TRBV2 and TRBJ2-7; D might be TRBD1 (6 bases). The CDR3 is made up of 13 amino acids. CDR1 SNHLY and CDR2 FYNNEI come from the germline V gene. V lost 7 bases to trimming and J lost 1 base, with 11 bases between them.

The chain uses TRBV19 and TRBJ2-7, with 7 nucleotides matching TRBD2. There are 17 residues in the CDR3. Trimming cost V 3 bases and J 2 bases; bases outside gene matches: 13. Germline CDR1 LNHDA, CDR2 SQIVND (reference sequence). CDR3 nucleotide sequence: TGTGCCAGTAGTATCAGTGCGGGAGTTACACACCCCTACGAGCAGTACTTC. Translated: CASSISAGVTHPYEQYF.

The CDR3 here is CASSPNRRVRSNQPQHF. The CDR3 DNA is TGTGCCAGTAGTCCGAACCGCAGGGTCCGAAGCAATCAGCCCCAGCATTTT. The J gene is TRBJ1-5, the V gene TRBV19; D is possibly TRBD1 (5 bases). The CDR3 runs 17 residues. Germline loops: CDR1 LNHDA, CDR2 SQIVND (reference sequence). V was cut by 5 bases and J by 1 base, with 18 bases left in between.

The CDR3 DNA reads as TGTGCCAGTAGTCTACAGGGTAGCGCTGAAGCTTTCTTT. It codes for CASSLQGSAEAFF. This chain joins TRBV19 and TRBJ1-1; D possibly corresponds to TRBD1 (6 bases). This CDR3 is built from 13 residues. Germline V gene sequence: CDR1 LNHDA, CDR2 SQIVND (reference sequence). V gave up 5 bases and J gave up 6 bases, with 13 bases separating them.

This chain uses TRBV30 with TRBJ1-2; perhaps TRBD1 as D (6 bases). Trimming removed 3 bases from V and 8 bases from J, with 16 bases in between. CDR3 length: 13 residues. Germline V CDR1 and CDR2: GTSNPN, SVGIG (reference sequence). The CDR3 DNA reads TGTGCCTGGAGACAGGGCGAATATCGGGGCTACACCTTC. Its protein product is CAWRQGEYRGYTF. Full variable domain (remainder filled in from reference TRBV30 and TRBJ1-2): SQTIHQWPATLVQPVGSPLSLECTVEGTSNPNLYWYRQAAGRGLQLLFYSVGIGQISSEVPQNLSASRPQDRQFILSSKKLLLSDSGFYLCAWRQGEYRGYTFGSGTRLTVV.

V usage is TRBV19 and J usage is TRBJ2-7, with TRBD2 matching 10 bases. There are 14 residues in the CDR3. V lost 1 base and J lost 3; bases outside the gene matches: 0. Germline V CDR1 and CDR2: LNHDA, SQIVND (reference sequence). Written as DNA, the CDR3 is TGTGCCAGTAGTATAGGGACTAGCGGCTACGAGCAGTACTTC. This gives the protein CASSIGTSGYEQYF.